A selection of T cell receptor beta chains follows, all from one sample in a study of cytomegalovirus exposure and HLA in healthy donors. Data came from immunoSEQ multiplex PCR; TCRdb stores just in-frame clones and leaves some out. The sample totals around 53,000 clones. Sequencing was done on a sample of PBMCs. All receptors derive from a man in his late teens or twenties in good health and CMV-seropositive. Each CDR3 is given with its conserved first and last residue. The order of the fields is D gene, V gene, J gene, clone size, CDR3 protein, CDR3 DNA. The D gene is left open where the match is weak. Only part of the rows carry a size: once, few, many, or a class if the clone is expanded.

d_call: -; v_call: TRBV27; j_call: TRBJ2-3; clone_size: -; cdr3_aa: CASSLKSVAYADTQYF; cdr3_nt: TGTGCCAGCAGTTTAAAGAGCGTAGCTTATGCAGATACGCAGTATTTT
d_call: -; v_call: TRBV30; j_call: TRBJ2-3; clone_size: -; cdr3_aa: CAWSKGAGTDTQYF; cdr3_nt: TGTGCCTGGAGTAAAGGAGCGGGCACAGATACGCAGTATTTT
d_call: -; v_call: TRBV6-4; j_call: TRBJ1-5; clone_size: -; cdr3_aa: CASSDLGGNQPQHF; cdr3_nt: TGTGCCAGCAGTGACTTGGGGGGAAATCAGCCCCAGCATTTT
d_call: TRBD1; v_call: TRBV10-3; j_call: TRBJ1-4; clone_size: medium-sized; cdr3_aa: CAISGGQEYEKLFF; cdr3_nt: TGTGCCATCAGTGGGGGACAGGAATACGAAAAACTGTTTTTT
d_call: TRBD2; v_call: TRBV29-1; j_call: TRBJ2-7; clone_size: -; cdr3_aa: CSAGGDPRMNYEQYF; cdr3_nt: TGCAGCGCGGGAGGGGACCCTAGAATGAACTACGAGCAGTACTTC
d_call: TRBD2; v_call: TRBV14; j_call: TRBJ2-7; clone_size: -; cdr3_aa: CASSQDLGLGVYF; cdr3_nt: TGTGCCAGCAGCCAAGACCTGGGACTAGGGGTGTACTTC
d_call: TRBD2; v_call: TRBV5-1; j_call: TRBJ2-3; clone_size: -; cdr3_aa: CASSLEDSGSYTDTQYF; cdr3_nt: TGCGCCAGCAGCTTGGAGGATAGCGGGAGTTACACAGATACGCAGTATTTT
d_call: -; v_call: TRBV5-1; j_call: TRBJ2-5; clone_size: -; cdr3_aa: CATTKLAGQETQYF; cdr3_nt: TGCGCCACCACTAAGTTGGCCGGCCAGGAGACCCAGTACTTC
d_call: TRBD2; v_call: TRBV5-1; j_call: TRBJ2-7; clone_size: -; cdr3_aa: CASSLGSSGIPYEQYF; cdr3_nt: TGCGCCAGCAGCTTGGGGTCAAGCGGGATTCCCTACGAGCAGTACTTC
d_call: -; v_call: TRBV30; j_call: TRBJ2-3; clone_size: -; cdr3_aa: CAWSVWRHLKDTQYF; cdr3_nt: TGTGCCTGGAGTGTATGGCGGCACCTTAAGGATACGCAGTATTTT
d_call: TRBD2; v_call: TRBV5-1; j_call: TRBJ2-7; clone_size: -; cdr3_aa: CASRLAGASYEQYF; cdr3_nt: TGCGCCAGCAGGTTAGCGGGAGCTTCCTACGAGCAGTACTTC
d_call: -; v_call: TRBV6-5; j_call: TRBJ1-2; clone_size: -; cdr3_aa: CASSAGGGGYTF; cdr3_nt: TGTGCCAGCAGTGCCGGAGGTGGTGGCTACACCTTC
d_call: -; v_call: TRBV27; j_call: TRBJ1-3; clone_size: -; cdr3_aa: CASSLMGRGTIYF; cdr3_nt: TGTGCCAGCAGCCTTATGGGTCGCGGCACCATATATTTT
d_call: -; v_call: TRBV28; j_call: TRBJ2-7; clone_size: -; cdr3_aa: CASSTGSPYEQYF; cdr3_nt: TGTGCCAGCAGTACAGGCTCCCCCTACGAGCAGTACTTC
d_call: -; v_call: TRBV6-1; j_call: TRBJ2-3; clone_size: -; cdr3_aa: CASSAKGHTDTQYF; cdr3_nt: TGTGCCAGCAGTGCAAAGGGACACACAGATACGCAGTATTTT
d_call: TRBD2; v_call: TRBV25-1; j_call: TRBJ2-7; clone_size: -; cdr3_aa: CASSVTSVSYEQYF; cdr3_nt: TGTGCCAGCAGTGTGACTAGCGTTTCCTACGAGCAGTACTTC